A single sample is the source of the 18 T cell receptor beta chains below, sequenced in a study of ipilimumab plus nivolumab after autologous stem cell transplantation. Generated by immunoSEQ multiplex PCR, the TCRdb table keeps only in-frame clones and is missing some. The repertoire holds approximately 16,000 clones, with about 70% as singletons. The input for sequencing was PBMCs, taken in a trial of ipilimumab plus nivolumab as post-transplant consolidation. The receptors stem from a male donor with primary mediastinal lymphoma.

This chain connects TRBV5-6 to TRBJ1-2; 8 bases are a match to TRBD1. This CDR3 is built from 13 residues. The J segment lost 7 bases and the V segment lost 3 bases, leaving 5 bases of the junction unmatched. Germline V gene data show CDR1 as SGHDT and CDR2 as YYEEEE. In nucleotides, the CDR3 is TGTGCCAGCAGCTCCAACAGGGGGGGTGGCTACACCTTC. Translated: CASSSNRGGGYTF.

The chain links TRBV7-2 to TRBJ1-5; 8 bases match TRBD1. With V trimmed by 5 bases and J by 4 bases, 13 bases remained unmatched. The germline V gene encodes CDR1 SGHTA and CDR2 FQGNSA. The CDR3 has 17 amino acids. This CDR3 is CASSTRPGQGRNQPQHF. DNA of the CDR3: TGTGCCAGCAGCACCAGGCCTGGACAGGGAAGGAATCAGCCCCAGCATTTT.

This clone came up a few times. The chain employs TRBV5-6 and TRBJ2-1; 8 positions match TRBD1. Germline values: CDR1 SGHDT, CDR2 YYEEEE. Unmatched junction bases numbered 13, after V lost 3 bases and J lost 8 bases. The CDR3 is 16 residues long. The CDR3 sequence is CASSWGRTGREDEQFF. The CDR3 DNA is TGTGCCAGCAGCTGGGGGAGGACAGGGCGCGAGGATGAGCAGTTCTTC.

The chain couples TRBV5-8 to TRBJ2-7, with D uncertain. Germline V gene lookup returns CDR1 SGHTS and CDR2 YDEGEE. The V end was cut by 7 bases, the J end by 7 bases, with 18 bases between. This CDR3 has 13 residues. CDR3 in DNA: TGTGCCAGCTCCGCGACTGGGCAGAGGGAGCAGTACTTC. It encodes CASSATGQREQYF.

The rearrangement uses TRBV18 and TRBJ1-1, with 9 positions matching TRBD1. CDR1 KGHSH and CDR2 LQKENI come from the germline V gene. The trim removed 8 bases at V and 2 bases at J, leaving 12 bases unmatched. This CDR3 comprises 16 residues. The CDR3 sequence is CASGRTGGAENTEAFF. The CDR3 DNA sequence: TGTGCCAGCGGAAGAACAGGGGGCGCGGAAAACACTGAAGCTTTCTTT.

The chain is built from TRBV7-2 and TRBJ2-1, with D possibly matching TRBD2 (5 bases). From germline, CDR1 is SGHTA and CDR2 FQGNSA. V gave up 0 bases and J gave up 2 bases, with 8 bases separating them. The length of the CDR3 is 15 residues. The CDR3 loop is CASSLAVATYNEQFF. DNA for the CDR3: TGTGCCAGCAGCTTAGCGGTAGCGACCTACAATGAGCAGTTCTTC.

This clone showed up just once. CDR3 loop: CASSLAGGTGAYEQYF. CDR3 DNA: TGCGCCAGCAGCTTGGCCGGAGGGACAGGGGCCTACGAGCAGTACTTC. This chain links TRBV5-1 with TRBJ2-7; TRBD1 agrees at 10 bases. Germline V gene lookup returns CDR1 SGHRS and CDR2 YFSETQ. J gave up 2 bases and V 0 bases, and 5 bases lay outside the gene matches. CDR3 length: 16 amino acids. The whole variable domain, remainder taken from reference TRBV5-1 and TRBJ2-7, is KAGVTQTPRYLIKTRGQQVTLSCSPISGHRSVSWYQQTPGQGLQFLFEYFSETQRNKGNFPGRFSGRQFSNSRSEMNVSTLELGDSALYLCASSLAGGTGAYEQYFGPGTRLTVT.

J is TRBJ1-2 and V is TRBV5-6, with 10 bases aligning to TRBD1. The germline CDR1 and CDR2 sequences are SGHDT and YYEEEE. The CDR3 covers 13 residues. V was pared by 3 bases and J by 8 bases, with 4 bases of the junction left unmatched. The CDR3: CASSSDRGTGYTF. In nucleotides, the CDR3 is TGTGCCAGCAGCTCGGACAGGGGGACAGGCTACACCTTC.

The chain links TRBV11-3 to TRBJ1-6; no reliable D call. With 0 bases removed from V and 7 bases from J, the gap between germline ends came to 4 bases. The length of the CDR3 is 13 residues. From germline, CDR1 is SGHNT and CDR2 YENEEA. The CDR3 protein is CASSLDINSPLHF. As DNA, the CDR3 is TGTGCCAGCAGCTTAGATATAAATTCACCCCTCCACTTT. The full variable domain, completed using reference TRBV11-3 and TRBJ1-6, is EAGVVQSPRYKIIEKKQPVAFWCNPISGHNTLYWYLQNLGQGPELLIRYENEEAVDDSQLPKDRFSAERLKGVDSTLKIQPAELGDSAVYLCASSLDINSPLHFGNGTRLTVT.

V usage is TRBV4-1 and J usage is TRBJ2-3; TRBD1 might be the D (5 bases). This CDR3 comprises 13 residues. The germline V gene encodes CDR1 MGHRA and CDR2 YSYEKL. Trimming took off 5 bases at V and 6 bases at J, with 12 bases between the two ends. The CDR3: CASSWGPADTQYF. Written as DNA, the CDR3 is TGCGCCAGCAGCTGGGGCCCGGCGGATACGCAGTATTTT.

This clone was seen only a few times. The genes are TRBV28 and TRBJ1-1; 8 nucleotides agree with TRBD1. V was pared by 3 bases and J by 4 bases, with 13 bases of the junction left unmatched. CDR1 MDHEN and CDR2 SYDVKM come from the germline V gene. The CDR3 consists of 17 residues. CDR3 sequence (DNA): TGTGCCAGCAGTTTCTACGACGGACAGGGAGGTCTCACTGAAGCTTTCTTT. Translation: CASSFYDGQGGLTEAFF.

This clone was detected only a few times. The chain links TRBV9 to TRBJ1-4; no definite D call. Germline V lookup: CDR1 SGDLS, CDR2 YYNGEE. The CDR3 is 14 amino acids. V lost 0 bases, J lost 0 bases, and 3 bases lay in between. The CDR3 sequence: CASSVGATNEKLFF. As DNA, the CDR3 is TGTGCCAGCAGCGTAGGTGCAACTAATGAAAAACTGTTTTTT.

This rearrangement joins TRBV6-5 to TRBJ1-6; 10 nucleotides agree with TRBD1. Per germline, CDR1 MNHEY and CDR2 SVGAGI. The CDR3 is 15 amino acids. The ends lost 0 bases at V and 9 bases at J; junction bases unmatched: 2. CDR3 protein: CASSYSGTGASPLHF. As DNA, the CDR3 is TGTGCCAGCAGTTACTCAGGGACAGGGGCTTCACCCCTCCACTTT.

This clone showed up just a few times. This sequence joins TRBV11-3 and TRBJ2-3; 12 nucleotides match TRBD2. V trimming: 1 base; J trimming: 6 bases; junction bases outside the gene matches: 5. Germline V gives CDR1 SGHNT, CDR2 YENEEA. The CDR3 has 16 residues. CDR3 protein: CASSLGTSGKADTQYF. The CDR3 bases are TGTGCCAGCAGCTTAGGGACTAGCGGGAAGGCGGATACGCAGTATTTT. The whole variable domain, filled in from reference TRBV11-3 and TRBJ2-3, reads EAGVVQSPRYKIIEKKQPVAFWCNPISGHNTLYWYLQNLGQGPELLIRYENEEAVDDSQLPKDRFSAERLKGVDSTLKIQPAELGDSAVYLCASSLGTSGKADTQYFGPGTRLTVL.

The chain links TRBV21-1 to TRBJ2-1; TRBD1, the table's D call, lacks a check against the DNA. TRBV21-1 is annotated as a pseudogene. CDR3 length: 19 residues. Here the CDR3 reads CASSKVPRTGDSSYNEQFF. In DNA, the CDR3 is TGTGCCAGCAGCAAAGTGCCCAGGACAGGCGATAGCTCCTACAATGAGCAGTTCTTC.

The chain is built from TRBV6-5 and TRBJ2-7; the match to TRBD2 covers 9 bases. With V trimmed by 11 bases and J by 0 bases, 11 bases remained unmatched. Germline lookup yields CDR1 MNHEY and CDR2 SVGAGI. The CDR3 runs 15 residues. Here the CDR3 reads CASQSGGTSSYEQYF. CDR3 DNA: TGTGCCTCTCAGAGCGGGGGGACCAGCTCCTACGAGCAGTACTTC.

This rearrangement joins TRBV27 to TRBJ1-5, with D unclear. This CDR3 contains 16 residues. V shed 10 bases and J shed 0 bases, with 19 bases lying between them. Germline CDR1 and CDR2: MNHEY and SMNVEV (reference sequence). The CDR3 region is CATSLRAANSNQPQHF. The CDR3 DNA reads TGTGCCACTTCCCTGCGAGCCGCTAATAGCAATCAGCCCCAGCATTTT.

The V call is TRBV19, the J call TRBJ1-2; 9 bases are a match to TRBD1. From germline, CDR1 is LNHDA and CDR2 SQIVND (reference sequence). The CDR3 runs to 12 residues. Unmatched junction bases numbered 4, after V lost 5 bases and J lost 9 bases. The chain's CDR3 is CASSEGQGRYTF. CDR3 nucleotide sequence: TGTGCCAGTAGTGAAGGACAGGGGCGCTACACCTTC.